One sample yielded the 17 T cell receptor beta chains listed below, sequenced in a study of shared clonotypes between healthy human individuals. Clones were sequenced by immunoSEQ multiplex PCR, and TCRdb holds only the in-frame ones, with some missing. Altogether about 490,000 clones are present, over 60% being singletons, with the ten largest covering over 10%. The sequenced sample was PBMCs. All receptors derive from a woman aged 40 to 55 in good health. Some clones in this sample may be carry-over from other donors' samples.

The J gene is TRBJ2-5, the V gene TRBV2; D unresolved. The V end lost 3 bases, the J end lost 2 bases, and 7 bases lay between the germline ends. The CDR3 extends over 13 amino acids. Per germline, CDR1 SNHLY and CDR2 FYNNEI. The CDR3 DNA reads TGTGCCAGCAGTGATGGTCATCAAGAGACCCAGTACTTC. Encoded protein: CASSDGHQETQYF.

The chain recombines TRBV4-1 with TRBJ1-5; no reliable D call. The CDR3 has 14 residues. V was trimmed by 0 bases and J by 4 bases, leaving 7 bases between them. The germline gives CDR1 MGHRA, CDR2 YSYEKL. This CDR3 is CASSQEGTNQPQHF. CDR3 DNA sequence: TGCGCCAGCAGCCAAGAGGGCACTAATCAGCCCCAGCATTTT.

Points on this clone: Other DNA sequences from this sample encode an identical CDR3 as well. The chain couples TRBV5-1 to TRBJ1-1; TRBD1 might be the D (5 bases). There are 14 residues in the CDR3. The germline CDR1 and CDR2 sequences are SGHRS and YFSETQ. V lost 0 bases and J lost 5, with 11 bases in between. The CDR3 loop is CASSLDLGVTEAFF. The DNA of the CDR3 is TGCGCCAGCAGCTTGGATTTAGGGGTTACTGAAGCTTTCTTT.

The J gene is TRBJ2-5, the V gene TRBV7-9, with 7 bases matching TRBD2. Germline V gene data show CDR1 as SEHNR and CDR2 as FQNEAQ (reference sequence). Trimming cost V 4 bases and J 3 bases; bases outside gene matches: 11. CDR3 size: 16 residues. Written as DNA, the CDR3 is TGTGCCAGCAGCTCCCCAGAGCAGCGGGAAAAAGAGACCCAGTACTTC. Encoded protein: CASSSPEQREKETQYF.

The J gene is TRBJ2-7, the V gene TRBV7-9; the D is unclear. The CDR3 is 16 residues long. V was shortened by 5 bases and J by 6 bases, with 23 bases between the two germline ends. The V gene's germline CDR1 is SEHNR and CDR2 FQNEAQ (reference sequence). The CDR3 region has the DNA TGTGCCAGCAGCGCCCCTTTAGCCTCCCCAAAGTCCGAGCAGTACTTC. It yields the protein CASSAPLASPKSEQYF.

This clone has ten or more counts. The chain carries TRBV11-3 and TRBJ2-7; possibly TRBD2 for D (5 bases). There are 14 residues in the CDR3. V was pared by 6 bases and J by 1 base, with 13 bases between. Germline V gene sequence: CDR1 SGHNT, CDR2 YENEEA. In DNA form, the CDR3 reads TGTGCCAGCAGTCGCGAGGGCTCATCCTACGAGCAGTACTTC. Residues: CASSREGSSYEQYF.

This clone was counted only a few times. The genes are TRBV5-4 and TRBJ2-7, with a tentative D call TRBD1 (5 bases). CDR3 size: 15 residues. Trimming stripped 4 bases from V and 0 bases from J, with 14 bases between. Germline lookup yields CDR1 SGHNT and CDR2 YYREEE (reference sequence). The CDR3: CASSDRDRPSYEQYF. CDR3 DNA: TGTGCCAGCAGCGACCGAGACAGACCCTCCTACGAGCAGTACTTC.

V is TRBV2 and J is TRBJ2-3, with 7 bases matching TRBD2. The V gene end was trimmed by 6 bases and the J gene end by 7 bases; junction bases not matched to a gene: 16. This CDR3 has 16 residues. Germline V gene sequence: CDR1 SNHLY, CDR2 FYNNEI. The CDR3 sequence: CASSLRLANSGNTQYF. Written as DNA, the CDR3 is TGTGCCAGCAGCCTCCGACTAGCCAACTCGGGGAATACGCAGTATTTT. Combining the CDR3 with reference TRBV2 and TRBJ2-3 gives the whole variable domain EPEVTQTPSHQVTQMGQEVILRCVPISNHLYFYWYRQILGQKVEFLVSFYNNEISEKSEIFDDQFSVERPDGSNFTLKIRSTKLEDSAMYFCASSLRLANSGNTQYFGPGTRLTVL.

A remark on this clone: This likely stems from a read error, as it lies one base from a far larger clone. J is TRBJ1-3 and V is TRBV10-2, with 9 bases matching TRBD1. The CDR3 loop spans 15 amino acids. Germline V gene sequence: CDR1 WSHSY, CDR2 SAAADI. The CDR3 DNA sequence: TGCGTCAGCAGTGACAGGGGGAACTCTGGAAACACCATATATTTT. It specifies CVSSDRGNSGNTIYF.

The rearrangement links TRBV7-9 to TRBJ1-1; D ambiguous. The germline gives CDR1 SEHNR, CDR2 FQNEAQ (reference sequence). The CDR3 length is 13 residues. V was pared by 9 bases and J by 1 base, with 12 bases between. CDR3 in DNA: TGTGCCAGTAGGGTGGCTAAGAACACTGAAGCTTTCTTT. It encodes CASRVAKNTEAFF.

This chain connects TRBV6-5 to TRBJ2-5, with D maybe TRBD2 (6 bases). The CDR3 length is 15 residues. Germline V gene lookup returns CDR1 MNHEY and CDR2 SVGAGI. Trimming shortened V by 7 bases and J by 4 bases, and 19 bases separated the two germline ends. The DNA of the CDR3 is TGTGCCAGCAACCCTGGGACTGTTCGAAGAGAGACCCAGTACTTC. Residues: CASNPGTVRRETQYF.

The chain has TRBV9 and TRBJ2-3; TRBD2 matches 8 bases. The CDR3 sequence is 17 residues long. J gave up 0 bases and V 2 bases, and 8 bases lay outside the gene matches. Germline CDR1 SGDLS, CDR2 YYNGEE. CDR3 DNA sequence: TGTGCCAGCAGCGTCCAACTAGCGGTGTCTAGCACAGATACGCAGTATTTT. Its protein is CASSVQLAVSSTDTQYF.

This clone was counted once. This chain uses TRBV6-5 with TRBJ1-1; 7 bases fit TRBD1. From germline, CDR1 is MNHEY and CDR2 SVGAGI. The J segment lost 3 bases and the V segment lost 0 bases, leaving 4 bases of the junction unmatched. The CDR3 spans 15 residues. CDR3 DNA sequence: TGTGCCAGCAGTTACTCTACCAGGGGGGACACTGAAGCTTTCTTT. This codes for CASSYSTRGDTEAFF.

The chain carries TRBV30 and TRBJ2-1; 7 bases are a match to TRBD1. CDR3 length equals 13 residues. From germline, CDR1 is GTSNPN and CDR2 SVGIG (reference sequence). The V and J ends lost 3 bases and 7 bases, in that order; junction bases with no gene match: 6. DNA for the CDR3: TGTGCCTGGAGCGGATCGGGACAGAATGAGCAGTTCTTC. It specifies CAWSGSGQNEQFF.

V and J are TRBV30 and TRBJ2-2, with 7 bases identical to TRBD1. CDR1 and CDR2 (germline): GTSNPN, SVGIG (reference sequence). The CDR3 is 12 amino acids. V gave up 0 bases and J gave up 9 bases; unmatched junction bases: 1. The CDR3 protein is CAWSVQGRELFF. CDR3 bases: TGTGCCTGGAGTGTACAGGGGCGGGAGCTGTTTTTT.

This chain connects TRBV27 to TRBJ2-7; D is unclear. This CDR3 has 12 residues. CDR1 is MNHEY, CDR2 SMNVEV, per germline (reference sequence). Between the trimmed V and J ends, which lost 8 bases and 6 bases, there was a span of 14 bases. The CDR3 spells CASWTDLGEQYF. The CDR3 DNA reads TGTGCCAGCTGGACCGACTTAGGCGAGCAGTACTTC.

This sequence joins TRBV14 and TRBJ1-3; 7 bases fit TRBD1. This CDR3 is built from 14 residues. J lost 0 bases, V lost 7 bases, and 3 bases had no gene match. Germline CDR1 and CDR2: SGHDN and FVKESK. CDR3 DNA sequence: TGTGCCAGCACTCGGGACAGCTCTGGAAACACCATATATTTT. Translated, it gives CASTRDSSGNTIYF.